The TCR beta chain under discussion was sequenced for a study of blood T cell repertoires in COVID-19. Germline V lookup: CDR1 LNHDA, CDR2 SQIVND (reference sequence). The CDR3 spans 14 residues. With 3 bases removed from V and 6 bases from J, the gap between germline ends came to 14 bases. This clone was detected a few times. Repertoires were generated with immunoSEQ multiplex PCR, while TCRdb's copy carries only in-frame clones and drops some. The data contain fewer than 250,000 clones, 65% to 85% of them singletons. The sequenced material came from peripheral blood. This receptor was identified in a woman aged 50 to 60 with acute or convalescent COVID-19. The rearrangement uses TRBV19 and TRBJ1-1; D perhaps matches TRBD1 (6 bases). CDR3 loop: CASSIGNRVPEAFF. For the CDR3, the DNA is TGTGCCAGTAGTATTGGGAACAGGGTTCCTGAAGCTTTCTTT.